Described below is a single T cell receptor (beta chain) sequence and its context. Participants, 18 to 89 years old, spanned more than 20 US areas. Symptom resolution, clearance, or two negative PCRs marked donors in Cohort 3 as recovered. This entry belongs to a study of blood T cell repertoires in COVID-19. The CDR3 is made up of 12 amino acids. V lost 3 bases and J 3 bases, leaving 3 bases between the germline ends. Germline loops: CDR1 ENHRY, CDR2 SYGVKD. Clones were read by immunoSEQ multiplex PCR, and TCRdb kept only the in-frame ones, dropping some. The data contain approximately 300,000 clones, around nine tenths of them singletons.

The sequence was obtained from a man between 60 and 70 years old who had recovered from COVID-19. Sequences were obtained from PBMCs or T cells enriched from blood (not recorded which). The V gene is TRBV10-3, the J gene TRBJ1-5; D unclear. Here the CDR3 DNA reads TGTGCCATCAGTGAATACAATCAGCCCCAGCATTTT. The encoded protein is CAISEYNQPQHF.